The 26 T cell receptor beta chains in this list originate from one sample, sequenced in a study of vaccination and CD4 T cells after COVID-19. Stated treatment: 10-day PBMC culture with coronavirus spike peptide pools or control peptides (ViraFEST assay). Antigen specificity for these receptors is unknown. At the Johns Hopkins FTIC core, DNA taken from cultured CD4+ T cells was sequenced by way of the Oncomine TCR Beta short-read assay. TCRdb re-called the PCR reads with MiXCR, one entry per CDR3 protein. The data contain more than 10,000 distinct CDR3 sequences, approximately 76% of them singletons. The sample comprised CD4+ T cells from blood, cultured in vitro. The receptors stem from a human donor who had recovered from COVID-19.

V and J are TRBV15 and TRBJ2-7, with 10 bases fitting TRBD2. V was pared by 0 bases and J by 4 bases, with 9 bases of the junction left unmatched. CDR3 length: 17 amino acids. Germline assignment: CDR1 LNHNV and CDR2 YYDKDF (reference sequence). CDR3 amino acids: CATSRDLWGTSVYEQYF. The DNA of the CDR3 is TGTGCCACCAGCAGAGATCTATGGGGGACTAGCGTATACGAGCAGTACTTC.

Written as DNA, the CDR3 is TGTGCCAGCAGTTTGCCGATAGGGACAGCTACTAACTATGGCTACACCTTC. Translation: CASSLPIGTATNYGYTF. The chain has TRBV28 and TRBJ1-2, with 7 bases aligning to TRBD1. The CDR3 contains 17 residues. V was pared by 3 bases and J by 0 bases, with 10 bases of the junction left unmatched. Germline V lookup: CDR1 MDHEN, CDR2 SYDVKM.

There are a few counts of this clonotype. This chain links TRBV7-8 with TRBJ1-6; D is uncertain. Germline lookup yields CDR1 SGHVS and CDR2 FQNEAQ. The CDR3 contains 14 residues. V was clipped by 0 bases and J by 8 bases, with 8 bases between them. The CDR3 protein is CASSLAGRDSPLHF. CDR3 DNA: TGTGCCAGCAGCTTAGCGGGAAGGGATTCACCCCTCCACTTT.

This clonotype was seen just once. The chain joins TRBV10-3 to TRBJ1-1; no firm D call. Between the trimmed V and J ends, which lost 6 bases and 1 base, there was a span of 15 bases. The CDR3 length is 15 residues. Germline-derived CDR1 and CDR2 are ENHRY and SYGVKD. The CDR3 protein is CAIRPSMTANTEAFF. The DNA of the CDR3 is TGTGCCATCAGGCCCTCCATGACGGCGAACACTGAAGCTTTCTTT.

V usage is TRBV20-1 and J usage is TRBJ1-6; D may be TRBD1 (5 bases). Trimming removed 5 bases at V and 1 base at J, with 12 bases between. Germline CDR1 and CDR2: DFQATT and SNEGSKA (reference sequence). The CDR3 has 15 amino acids. Here the CDR3 reads CSAPTQGSYNSPLHF. CDR3 DNA sequence: TGCAGTGCTCCTACCCAGGGTTCCTATAATTCACCCCTCCACTTT.

V usage is TRBV7-2 and J usage is TRBJ1-6; 7 bases line up with TRBD1. CDR1 is SGHTA and CDR2 is FQGNSA in the germline V gene. This CDR3 has 14 amino acids. V was pared by 5 bases and J by 10 bases, with 8 bases of the junction left unmatched. The CDR3 DNA reads as TGTGCCAGCAGCCCGGGACAGCGGGACTCACCCCTCCACTTT. Translating it yields CASSPGQRDSPLHF.

The chain carries TRBV24-1 and TRBJ2-2; no clear D gene. The germline CDR1 and CDR2 sequences are KGHDR and SFDVKD. The CDR3 is 13 residues long. Trimming pared 5 bases from V and 8 bases from J, leaving 11 bases between. DNA of the CDR3: TGTGCCACCAGTGTCTATAGTTTTGGGGAGCTGTTTTTT. Translation: CATSVYSFGELFF.

The J gene is TRBJ1-2, the V gene TRBV30; D gene uncertain. Trimming stripped 2 bases from V and 3 bases from J, with 7 bases between. Germline assignment: CDR1 GTSNPN and CDR2 SVGIG (reference sequence). The CDR3 consists of 12 residues. This chain's CDR3 is CAWSWSYYGYTF. CDR3 bases: TGTGCCTGGAGTTGGTCATACTATGGCTACACCTTC.

The genes are TRBV20-1 and TRBJ2-2; D gene unclear. V was trimmed by 0 bases and J by 0 bases, leaving 2 bases between them. In germline, CDR1 is DFQATT, CDR2 SNEGSKA (reference sequence). The CDR3 runs to 13 residues. The CDR3 DNA follows: TGCAGTGCTAGAGATTCGAACACCGGGGAGCTGTTTTTT. This codes for CSARDSNTGELFF.

The rearrangement uses TRBV28 and TRBJ2-3; 9 bases agree with TRBD2. The length of the CDR3 is 15 residues. The J segment lost 1 base and the V segment lost 3 bases, leaving 2 bases of the junction unmatched. Germline V gene data show CDR1 as MDHEN and CDR2 as SYDVKM. In DNA, the CDR3 is TGTGCCAGCAGTTTTTTAGCGGGAGGCACAGATACGCAGTATTTT. As protein: CASSFLAGGTDTQYF.

The chain is built from TRBV27 and TRBJ1-1; perhaps TRBD1 as D (5 bases). Per germline, CDR1 MNHEY and CDR2 SMNVEV (reference sequence). V was clipped by 5 bases and J by 3 bases, with 13 bases between them. There are 14 residues in the CDR3. The CDR3 region has the DNA TGTGCCAGCAGTCCGCGGCCGGGACACACTGAAGCTTTCTTT. Protein sequence: CASSPRPGHTEAFF.

This clonotype occurred a few times. The V and J genes are TRBV7-3 and TRBJ1-6, with D unresolved. Germline V lookup: CDR1 SGHTA, CDR2 FQGTGA. CDR3 length: 12 amino acids. The ends were cut back, 9 bases at V and 7 bases at J, with 10 bases in the middle. The CDR3 coding sequence is TGTGCCAGTAGACGGGAGAATTCACCCCTCCACTTT. Protein: CASRRENSPLHF.

The gene calls are TRBV20-1 and TRBJ1-5, with a possible D match to TRBD1 (5 bases). Germline CDR1 is DFQATT and CDR2 is SNEGSKA (reference sequence). Trimming removed 4 bases from V and 3 bases from J, with 10 bases in between. CDR3 length: 13 residues. This chain's CDR3 is CSATRQLNQPQHF. The CDR3 DNA follows: TGCAGTGCTACGAGACAGCTCAATCAGCCCCAGCATTTT.

This sequence joins TRBV10-2 and TRBJ1-2; D is unresolved. There are 14 residues in the CDR3. The germline V and J ends were trimmed by 5 bases and 5 bases, with 15 bases remaining between them. Germline lookup yields CDR1 WSHSY and CDR2 SAAADI. DNA of the CDR3: TGCGCCAGCAGTCCGCTGGGTGTAGGGTATGGCTACACCTTC. Amino acids: CASSPLGVGYGYTF.

The CDR3 DNA sequence: TGTGCCAGCAGCTTGAACAGGGGTGGCTACACCTTC. This gives the protein CASSLNRGGYTF. The chain is built from TRBV7-2 and TRBJ1-2; 7 bases match TRBD1. Unmatched junction bases numbered 2, after V lost 3 bases and J lost 7 bases. This CDR3 has 12 residues. Germline V gene data show CDR1 as SGHTA and CDR2 as FQGNSA.

The V call is TRBV4-2, the J call TRBJ2-2, with 7 bases fitting TRBD2. The CDR3 consists of 17 residues. Germline V lookup: CDR1 LGHNA, CDR2 YNFKEQ. With V trimmed by 6 bases and J by 0 bases, 10 bases remained unmatched. The CDR3 is CASSPYSGTTNTGELFF. DNA for the CDR3: TGTGCCAGCAGTCCCTACTCCGGGACTACGAACACCGGGGAGCTGTTTTTT.

V is TRBV7-2 and J is TRBJ1-2; D might be TRBD1 (6 bases). The CDR3 consists of 16 residues. CDR1 and CDR2 (germline): SGHTA, FQGNSA. V dropped 2 bases and J dropped 4 bases, with 17 bases sitting between them. The CDR3 bases are TGTGCCAGCAGCTTACAGGGGCCGGGAATGGCCTATGGCTACACCTTC. Translating it yields CASSLQGPGMAYGYTF.

The chain recombines TRBV20-1 with TRBJ2-7, with 14 bases identical to TRBD2. The CDR3 contains 14 residues. V lost 3 bases, J lost 4 bases, and 2 bases stayed unmatched. CDR1 is DFQATT, CDR2 SNEGSKA, per germline (reference sequence). Here the CDR3 reads CSARGTSGRYEQYF. DNA of the CDR3: TGCAGTGCTAGGGGGACTAGCGGGAGATACGAGCAGTACTTC.

J is TRBJ2-7 and V is TRBV5-1; 10 positions agree with TRBD1. Germline V gives CDR1 SGHRS, CDR2 YFSETQ. This CDR3 comprises 15 residues. Trimming at V came to 0 bases and at J to 5 bases, leaving 5 bases not matched to a gene. The CDR3: CASSLEGQGIHEQYF. CDR3 nucleotide sequence: TGCGCCAGCAGCTTGGAGGGACAGGGGATCCACGAGCAGTACTTC. The complete variable domain, with remaining parts taken from reference TRBV5-1 and TRBJ2-7, reads KAGVTQTPRYLIKTRGQQVTLSCSPISGHRSVSWYQQTPGQGLQFLFEYFSETQRNKGNFPGRFSGRQFSNSRSEMNVSTLELGDSALYLCASSLEGQGIHEQYFGPGTRLTVT.

This chain links TRBV6-5 with TRBJ2-5; unclear D gene. CDR3 length equals 11 residues. Germline values: CDR1 MNHEY, CDR2 SVGAGI. V was clipped by 1 base and J by 5 bases, with 2 bases between them. The CDR3 sequence is CASSYLETQYF. CDR3 coding DNA: TGTGCCAGCAGTTACTTGGAGACCCAGTACTTC.

CDR3 DNA: TGTGCCAGCAGTTCTGAGGGCTCCTATAGCAATCAGCCCCAGCATTTT. This translates into CASSSEGSYSNQPQHF. The chain carries TRBV6-5 and TRBJ1-5; D remains unclear. The CDR3 runs 16 residues. V shed 4 bases and J shed 0 bases, with 13 bases lying between them. Looked up from germline, CDR1 is MNHEY and CDR2 is SVGAGI.

V and J are TRBV6-1 and TRBJ1-2; a possible D gene is TRBD1 (6 bases). This CDR3 comprises 13 residues. V lost 5 bases, J lost 7 bases, and 14 bases lay in between. Germline CDR1 and CDR2: MNHNS and SASEGT. The CDR3 DNA reads TGTGCCAGCAGTACTACAGGGAAATTTGGCTACACCTTC. Protein product: CASSTTGKFGYTF.

V and J are TRBV30 and TRBJ1-6; no clear D gene. Germline loops: CDR1 GTSNPN, CDR2 SVGIG (reference sequence). Trimming removed 0 bases from V and 7 bases from J, with 7 bases in between. The length of the CDR3 is 13 residues. DNA for the CDR3: TGTGCCTGGAGTGTGCTGGGGAATTCACCCCTCCACTTT. It codes for CAWSVLGNSPLHF.

V is TRBV7-2 and J is TRBJ1-5; 7 bases are a match to TRBD1. This CDR3 contains 15 residues. V trimming: 4 bases; J trimming: 0 bases; junction bases outside the gene matches: 3. From germline, CDR1 is SGHTA and CDR2 FQGNSA. CDR3 DNA: TGTGCCAGCAGCTCGGGACAGATTAGCAATCAGCCCCAGCATTTT. This sequence encodes CASSSGQISNQPQHF.

The gene calls are TRBV7-9 and TRBJ2-3, with D maybe TRBD2 (5 bases). V was cut by 5 bases and J by 0 bases, with 21 bases left in between. CDR1 and CDR2 (germline): SEHNR, FQNEAQ (reference sequence). This CDR3 spans 18 amino acids. CDR3: CASSAPGSTTKSTDTQYF. CDR3 DNA sequence: TGTGCCAGCAGCGCACCGGGATCTACGACAAAAAGCACAGATACGCAGTATTTT.

Comments on this clonotype: A much larger clonotype is one base distant, so this may be a read error. The rearrangement joins TRBV19 to TRBJ1-5, with a possible D match to TRBD1 (5 bases). Germline V lookup: CDR1 LNHDA, CDR2 SQIVND (reference sequence). The CDR3 covers 17 residues. The CDR3 DNA reads as TGTGCCAGTACCAGAGGGACGGGGGTTGATAGCAGTCAGCCCCAGCATTTT. Protein: CASTRGTGVDSSQPQHF.